The clone carrying this T cell receptor beta chain was recorded at least ten times. In TCRdb, the 5' RACE reads were re-called with MiXCR into one record per CDR3 protein. This sample has 150,000 to 200,000 distinct CDR3 sequences, with roughly 12% found just once. The record originates from a study of CD8 T cells in ankylosing spondylitis. Germline V lookup: CDR1 SEHNR, CDR2 FQNEAQ (reference sequence). The CDR3 runs 15 residues. With 5 bases clipped from V and 3 bases from J, the junction kept 4 bases outside the gene matches. Sequenced: blood, either unsorted or a sorted T cell fraction (not recorded which). The sequence came from a male donor with ankylosing spondylitis or in good health (not recorded which). The chain couples TRBV7-9 to TRBJ2-1; the match to TRBD1 covers 10 bases. The CDR3 DNA is TGTGCCAGCAGCCCGACAGGGGGCGGCTACAATGAGCAGTTCTTC. It is translated as CASSPTGGGYNEQFF.